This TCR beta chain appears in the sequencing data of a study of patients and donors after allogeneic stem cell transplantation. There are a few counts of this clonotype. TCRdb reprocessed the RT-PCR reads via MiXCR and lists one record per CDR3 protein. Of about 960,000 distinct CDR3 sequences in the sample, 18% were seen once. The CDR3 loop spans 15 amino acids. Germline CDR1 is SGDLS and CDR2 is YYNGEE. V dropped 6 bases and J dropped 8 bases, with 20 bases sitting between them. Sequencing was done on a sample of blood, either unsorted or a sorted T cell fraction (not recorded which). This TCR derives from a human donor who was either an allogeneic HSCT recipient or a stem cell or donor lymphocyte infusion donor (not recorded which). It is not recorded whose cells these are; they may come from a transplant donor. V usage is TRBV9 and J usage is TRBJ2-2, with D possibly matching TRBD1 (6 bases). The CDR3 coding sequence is TGTGCCAGCACTCCGGGACCAGCGAGGGGGGGGGAGCTGTTTTTT. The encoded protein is CASTPGPARGGELFF.